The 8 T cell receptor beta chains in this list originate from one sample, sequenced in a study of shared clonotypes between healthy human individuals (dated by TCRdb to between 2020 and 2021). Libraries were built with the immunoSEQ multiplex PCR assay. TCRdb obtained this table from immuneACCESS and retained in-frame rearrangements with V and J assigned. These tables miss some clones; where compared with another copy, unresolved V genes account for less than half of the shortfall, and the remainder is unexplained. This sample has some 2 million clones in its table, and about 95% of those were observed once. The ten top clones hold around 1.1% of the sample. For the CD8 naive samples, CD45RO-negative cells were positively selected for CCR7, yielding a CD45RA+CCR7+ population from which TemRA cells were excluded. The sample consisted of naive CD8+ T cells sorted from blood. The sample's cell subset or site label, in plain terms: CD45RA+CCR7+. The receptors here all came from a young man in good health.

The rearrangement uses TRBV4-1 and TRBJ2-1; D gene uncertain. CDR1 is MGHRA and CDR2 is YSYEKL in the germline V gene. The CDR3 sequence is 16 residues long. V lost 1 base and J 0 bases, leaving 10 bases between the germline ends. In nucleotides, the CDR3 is TGCGCCAGCAGCCAAGTGACCGGCTACTCCTACAATGAGCAGTTCTTC. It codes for CASSQVTGYSYNEQFF.

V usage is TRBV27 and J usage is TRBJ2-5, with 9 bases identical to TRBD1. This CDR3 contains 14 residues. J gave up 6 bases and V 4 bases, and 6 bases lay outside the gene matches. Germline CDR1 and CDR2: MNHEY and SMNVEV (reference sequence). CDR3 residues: CASSSGQGRQTQYF. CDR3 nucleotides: TGTGCCAGCAGTTCTGGACAGGGGCGGCAGACCCAGTACTTC.

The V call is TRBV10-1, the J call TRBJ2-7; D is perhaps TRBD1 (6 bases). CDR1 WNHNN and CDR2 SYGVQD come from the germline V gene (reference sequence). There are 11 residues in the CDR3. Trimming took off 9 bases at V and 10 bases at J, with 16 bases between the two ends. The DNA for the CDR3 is TGCGCCAGTTACGAAACACAGGGACAGTACTTC. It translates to CASYETQGQYF.

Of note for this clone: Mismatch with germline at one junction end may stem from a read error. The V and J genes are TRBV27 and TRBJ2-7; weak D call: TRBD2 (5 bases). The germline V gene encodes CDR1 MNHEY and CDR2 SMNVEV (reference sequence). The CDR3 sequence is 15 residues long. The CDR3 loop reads CASSVSGSTSYEQYF. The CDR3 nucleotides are TGTGCCAGCAGTGTATCGGGATCGACCTCCTACGAGCAGTACTTC.

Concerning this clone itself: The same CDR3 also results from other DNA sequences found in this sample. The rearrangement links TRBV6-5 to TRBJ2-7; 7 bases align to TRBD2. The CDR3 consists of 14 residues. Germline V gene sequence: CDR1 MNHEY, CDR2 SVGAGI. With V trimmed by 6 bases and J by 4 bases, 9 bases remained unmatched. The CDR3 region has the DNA TGTGCCAGCAGGGCAAGCGGGGCGGTTTACGAGCAGTACTTC. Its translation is CASRASGAVYEQYF.

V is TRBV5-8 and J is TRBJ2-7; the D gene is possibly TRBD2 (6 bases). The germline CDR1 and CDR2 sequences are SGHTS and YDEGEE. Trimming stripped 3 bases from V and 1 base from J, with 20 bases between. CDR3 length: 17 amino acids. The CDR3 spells CASSSRQEGLGSYEQYF. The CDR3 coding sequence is TGTGCCAGCAGCTCTCGCCAGGAGGGCCTTGGATCCTACGAGCAGTACTTC.

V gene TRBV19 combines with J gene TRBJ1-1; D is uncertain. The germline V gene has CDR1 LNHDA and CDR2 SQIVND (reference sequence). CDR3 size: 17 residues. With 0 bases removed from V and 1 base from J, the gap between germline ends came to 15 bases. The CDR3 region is CASSIDMIGLGNTEAFF. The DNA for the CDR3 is TGTGCCAGTAGTATAGATATGATAGGCCTAGGGAACACTGAAGCTTTCTTT.

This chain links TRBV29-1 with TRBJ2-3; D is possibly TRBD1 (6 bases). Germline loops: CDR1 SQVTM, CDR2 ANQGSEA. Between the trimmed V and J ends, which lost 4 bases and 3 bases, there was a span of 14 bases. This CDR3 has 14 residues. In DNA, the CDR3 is TGCAGCGTTGGCTGGGGGCAGGCGACAGATACGCAGTATTTT. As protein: CSVGWGQATDTQYF.